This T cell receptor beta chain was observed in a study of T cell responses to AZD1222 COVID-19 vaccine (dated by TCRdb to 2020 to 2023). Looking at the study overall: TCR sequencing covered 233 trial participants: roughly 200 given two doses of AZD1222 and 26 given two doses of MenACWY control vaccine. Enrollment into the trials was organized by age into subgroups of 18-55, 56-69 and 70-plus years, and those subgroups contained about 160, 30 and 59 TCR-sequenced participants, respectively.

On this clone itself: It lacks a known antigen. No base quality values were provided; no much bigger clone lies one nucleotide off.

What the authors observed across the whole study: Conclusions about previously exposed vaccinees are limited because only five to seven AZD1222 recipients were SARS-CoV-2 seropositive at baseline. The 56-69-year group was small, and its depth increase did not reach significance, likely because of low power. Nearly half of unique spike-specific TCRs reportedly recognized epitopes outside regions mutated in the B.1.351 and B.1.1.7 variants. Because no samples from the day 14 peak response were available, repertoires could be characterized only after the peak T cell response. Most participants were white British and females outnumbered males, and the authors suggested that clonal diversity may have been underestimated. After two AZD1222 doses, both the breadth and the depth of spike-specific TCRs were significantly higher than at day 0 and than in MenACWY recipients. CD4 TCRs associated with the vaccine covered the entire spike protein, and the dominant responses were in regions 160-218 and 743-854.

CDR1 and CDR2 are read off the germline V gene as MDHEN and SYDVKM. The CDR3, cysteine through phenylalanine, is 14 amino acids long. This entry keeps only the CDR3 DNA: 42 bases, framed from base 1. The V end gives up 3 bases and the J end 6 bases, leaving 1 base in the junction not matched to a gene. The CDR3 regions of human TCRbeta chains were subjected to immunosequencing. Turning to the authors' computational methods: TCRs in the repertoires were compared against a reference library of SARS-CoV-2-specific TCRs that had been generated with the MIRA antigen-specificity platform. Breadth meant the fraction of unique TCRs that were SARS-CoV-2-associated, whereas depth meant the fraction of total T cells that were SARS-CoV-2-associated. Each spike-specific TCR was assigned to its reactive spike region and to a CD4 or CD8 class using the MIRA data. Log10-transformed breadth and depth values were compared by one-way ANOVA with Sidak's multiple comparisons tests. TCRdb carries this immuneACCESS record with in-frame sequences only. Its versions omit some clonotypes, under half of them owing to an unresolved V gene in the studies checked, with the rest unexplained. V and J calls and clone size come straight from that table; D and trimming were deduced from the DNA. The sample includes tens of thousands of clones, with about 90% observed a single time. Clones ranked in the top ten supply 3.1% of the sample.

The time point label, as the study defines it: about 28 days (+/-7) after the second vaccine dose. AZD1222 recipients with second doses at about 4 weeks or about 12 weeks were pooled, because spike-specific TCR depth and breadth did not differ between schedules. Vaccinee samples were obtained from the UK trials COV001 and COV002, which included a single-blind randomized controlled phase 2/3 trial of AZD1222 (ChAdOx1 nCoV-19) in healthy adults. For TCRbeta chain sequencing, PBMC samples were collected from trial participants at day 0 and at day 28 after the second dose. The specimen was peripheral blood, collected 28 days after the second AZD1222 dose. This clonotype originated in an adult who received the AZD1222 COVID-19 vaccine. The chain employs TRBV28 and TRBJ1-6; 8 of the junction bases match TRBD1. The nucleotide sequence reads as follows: TGTGCCAGCAGTTTCGGACAGGGTAATTCACCCCTCCACTTT. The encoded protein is CASSFGQGNSPLHF.